This entry is about one TCR beta chain. Trimming shortened V by 2 bases and J by 3 bases, and 13 bases separated the two germline ends. The CDR3 covers 15 residues. Germline V gene data show CDR1 as SGHTA and CDR2 as FQGNSA. The entry originates in a study of human T cells and chemical hapten exposure. Study details: Recorded diagnoses among the mostly female patients were alopecia areata, totalis or universalis.

For the library, individual cDNA molecules each received unique molecular identifiers. Per the study methods: Samples held a median of approximately 94,000 TCRs, range roughly 20,000–750,000. TCRdb recomputed calls from the RACE reads with MiXCR, one row per CDR3 protein. The V and J calls were determined by TCRdb, not by the authors. The sample gives 180,000 or so distinct CDR3 sequences, approximately 14% of which show up once; 1.7% is in the top ten. Time point given: patch test 1, 2 weeks after DPC sensitization. The treatment is: therapeutic diphenylcyclopropenone sensitization with weekly scalp DPC.

The sequencing used whole blood, collected in connection with sensitization to the hapten diphenylcyclopropenone (DPC). The V gene is TRBV7-2, the J gene TRBJ2-5, with D hard to call. The sequence was obtained from a woman aged 25 to 39 with alopecia areata. Some clones in this sample may be carry-over from other donors' samples. This CDR3 is CASSLFASAEETQYF. The CDR3 nucleotides read TGTGCCAGCAGCTTATTCGCGTCAGCCGAAGAGACCCAGTACTTC.